A single sample gave rise to the 31 T cell receptor beta chains below, sequenced in a study of T cells in Graves' hyperthyroidism and ophthalmopathy. There were TCR beta CDR3 regions amplified from RNA transcripts. The TCR CDR3 first-round RT-PCR relied on the HTBI primer set. TCRdb re-derived calls from the multiplex PCR reads in MiXCR, one entry per CDR3 protein. Of about 350,000 distinct CDR3 sequences detected, approximately 14% appear once; the ten largest clones hold 20% to 25%. Sequenced sample: blood. The source is a woman between 25 and 40 years old with Graves' hyperthyroidism.

The chain joins TRBV20-1 to TRBJ1-1, with D uncertain. Trimming cost V 2 bases and J 7 bases, with 11 bases left between them. Germline V lookup: CDR1 DFQATT, CDR2 SNEGSKA (reference sequence). CDR3 length equals 12 residues. For the CDR3, the DNA is TGCAGTGCTAGACTTTTTATCTATGAAGCTTTCTTT. This gives the protein CSARLFIYEAFF.

The CDR3 here is CSVSPGTGYEQYF. The CDR3 DNA reads TGCAGCGTTTCCCCTGGGACCGGATACGAGCAGTACTTC. The gene calls are TRBV29-1 and TRBJ2-7; perhaps D is TRBD1 or TRBD2 (5 bases each). Germline CDR1 SQVTM, CDR2 ANQGSEA. Trimming pared 5 bases from V and 4 bases from J, leaving 15 bases between. The length of the CDR3 is 13 residues.

This clonotype was counted only a few times. A junction end diverges from the germline sequence, so it may reflect a read error. The chain employs TRBV28 and TRBJ1-2, with 7 bases that match TRBD1. The CDR3 is 15 amino acids. Germline V gene sequence: CDR1 MDHEN, CDR2 SYDVKM. The CDR3 bases are TGTGCCAGCAGCGATGGGACAGCGACTAACTATGACTACACCTTC. Its translation: CASSDGTATNYDYTF.

Only a few counts were recorded for this clonotype. The rearrangement joins TRBV6-1 to TRBJ2-5; D remains unclear. The germline V gene has CDR1 MNHNS and CDR2 SASEGT. The CDR3 runs to 11 residues. Trimming left V 6 bases short and J 5 bases short, with 7 bases between. Written as DNA, the CDR3 is TGTGCCAGCAGATCTGGGGAGACCCAGTACTTC. The encoded protein is CASRSGETQYF.

This clonotype has a count of ten or more. The chain is built from TRBV11-2 and TRBJ2-7, with 9 bases that match TRBD2. The germline gives CDR1 SGHAT, CDR2 FQNNGV. The J segment lost 3 bases and the V segment lost 5 bases, leaving 14 bases of the junction unmatched. This CDR3 is built from 17 residues. The CDR3 region has the DNA TGTGCCAGCAGCCCTCCGGGGACTAGCTTATCCTACTACGAGCAGTACTTC. This sequence encodes CASSPPGTSLSYYEQYF.

As regards this clonotype: The junction does not match germline at one end; this may be a read error. This chain connects TRBV9 to TRBJ1-3, with D unclear. The germline V gene has CDR1 SGDLS and CDR2 YYNGEE. The CDR3 runs 20 residues. CDR3 nucleotide sequence: TGTGCCAGCAGCGTAGAATCCGGGATTCGGCCCTTACCCCCTGGAGACACTATATATTTT. Amino acids: CASSVESGIRPLPPGDTIYF.

V usage is TRBV6-2 or TRBV6-3 and J usage is TRBJ2-5; D is unresolved. Germline V lookup: CDR1 MNHEY, CDR2 SVGEGT. Trimming removed 6 bases from V and 7 bases from J, with 18 bases in between. This CDR3 is 14 amino acids long. The CDR3 loop reads CASRILRPPGTQYF. CDR3 bases: TGTGCCAGCAGGATACTCCGACCCCCAGGGACCCAGTACTTC.

This chain connects TRBV27 to TRBJ1-2; 10 positions agree with TRBD1. CDR1 is MNHEY, CDR2 SMNVEV, per germline (reference sequence). V lost 5 bases to trimming and J lost 13 bases; unmatched junction nucleotides: 16. The length of the CDR3 is 15 residues. Written as DNA, the CDR3 is TGTGCCAGCAGTCCGTCTCTGACAGGGGGCGCGTCGTGCACCTTC. Translating it yields CASSPSLTGGASCTF.

This clonotype was seen a handful of times. The CDR3 region is CACTTSGTAYSNQPQHF. The CDR3 DNA reads TGTGCCTGCACCACCTCAGGTACAGCTTATAGCAATCAGCCCCAGCATTTT. This chain connects TRBV30 to TRBJ1-5, with unresolved D. Germline CDR1 and CDR2: GTSNPN and SVGIG (reference sequence). There are 17 residues in the CDR3. The germline V and J ends were trimmed by 6 bases and 0 bases, with 21 bases remaining between them.

The rearrangement joins TRBV15 to TRBJ2-7; D uncertain. CDR3 length: 14 residues. Germline assignment: CDR1 LNHNV and CDR2 YYDKDF (reference sequence). The ends were cut back, 2 bases at V and 2 bases at J, with 10 bases in the middle. The CDR3 nucleotides are TGTGCCACCAGCAGAAGCGCGGCGCCCTACGAGCAGTACTTC. Protein: CATSRSAAPYEQYF.

This clonotype was detected many times. V is TRBV24-1 and J is TRBJ2-7; D could derive from TRBD1 or TRBD2 (6 bases each). Trimming pared 2 bases from V and 3 bases from J, leaving 10 bases between. CDR3 length: 14 amino acids. CDR1 is KGHDR and CDR2 is SFDVKD in the germline V gene. The CDR3 is CATSDSGADYEQYF. CDR3 bases: TGTGCCACCAGTGATTCGGGGGCGGACTACGAGCAGTACTTC.

The chain has TRBV30 and TRBJ1-3; 7 bases line up with TRBD1. The CDR3 length is 16 residues. In germline, CDR1 is GTSNPN, CDR2 SVGIG (reference sequence). Unmatched junction bases numbered 13, after V lost 5 bases and J lost 3 bases. This CDR3 is CAWWARDRRGGNTIYF. CDR3 DNA: TGTGCCTGGTGGGCCCGGGACAGAAGGGGTGGAAACACCATATATTTT. The full variable domain, completed using reference TRBV30 and TRBJ1-3, is SQTIHQWPATLVQPVGSPLSLECTVEGTSNPNLYWYRQAAGRGLQLLFYSVGIGQISSEVPQNLSASRPQDRQFILSSKKLLLSDSGFYLCAWWARDRRGGNTIYFGEGSWLTVV.

This clonotype was seen more than once but under ten times. A much larger clone sits a single nucleotide away, making a read error possible. Without the conserved terminal phenylalanine or tryptophan, this CDR3 likely stems from a read error. This sequence joins TRBV2 and TRBJ2-7, with D uncertain. Germline CDR1 reads SNHLY; CDR2 reads FYNNEI. Deletions cut 7 bases from V and 5 bases from J, with 0 bases between. The CDR3 consists of 8 residues. The CDR3 DNA sequence: TGTGCCAGCAACGAGCAGTACCTC. This gives the protein CASNEQYL.

Ten or more counts support this clonotype. V gene TRBV2 combines with J gene TRBJ2-3; 8 bases are shared with TRBD2. Germline-derived CDR1 and CDR2 are SNHLY and FYNNEI. J was trimmed by 6 bases and V by 1 base; bases with no gene match: 3. The CDR3 is 14 residues long. The CDR3 loop reads CASSEGLAWDTQYF. CDR3 DNA sequence: TGTGCCAGCAGTGAAGGACTAGCGTGGGATACGCAGTATTTT.

Only a few counts were recorded for this clonotype. The chain carries TRBV13 and TRBJ2-5; a possible D gene is TRBD2 (6 bases). Looked up from germline, CDR1 is PRHDT and CDR2 is FYEKMQ (reference sequence). Trimming pared 4 bases from V and 3 bases from J, leaving 15 bases between. This CDR3 has 15 amino acids. The CDR3 here is CASSSRDSSKETQYF. CDR3 nucleotides: TGTGCCAGCAGCTCCCGGGACTCTAGCAAAGAGACCCAGTACTTC.

The sample holds a few counts of this clonotype. The J gene is TRBJ1-5, the V gene TRBV19, with 7 bases fitting TRBD1. The V gene's germline CDR1 is LNHDA and CDR2 SQIVND (reference sequence). This CDR3 comprises 14 residues. V was pared by 3 bases and J by 6 bases, with 5 bases of the junction left unmatched. CDR3 sequence reads: CASSIRGQAQPQHF. Written as DNA, the CDR3 is TGTGCCAGTAGTATTAGGGGGCAAGCTCAGCCCCAGCATTTT.

This clonotype was seen only a few times. The chain links TRBV4-2 to TRBJ2-7; a weak D match, TRBD1 (6 bases). Germline lookup yields CDR1 LGHNA and CDR2 YNFKEQ. Trimming removed 2 bases at V and 1 base at J, with 12 bases between. This CDR3 contains 15 residues. DNA for the CDR3: TGTGCCAGCAGCCAACAGGGACATCCATCCTACGAGCAGTACTTC. Amino acid sequence: CASSQQGHPSYEQYF.

The chain is built from TRBV12-3 or TRBV12-4 and TRBJ2-3, with 7 nucleotides matching TRBD2. V was clipped by 5 bases and J by 2 bases; unmatched bases: 4. This CDR3 has 14 amino acids. CDR3 sequence (DNA): TGTGCCAGCAGTAACCTAGCGGCCACAGATACGCAGTATTTT. Its translation is CASSNLAATDTQYF.

There are many counts of this clonotype. J is TRBJ1-2 and V is TRBV18; 9 bases map to TRBD1. This CDR3 spans 16 amino acids. Germline trimming cut 5 bases from V and 7 bases from J; bases unmatched to any gene: 14. CDR1 is KGHSH and CDR2 is LQKENI in the germline V gene. In DNA, the CDR3 is TGTGCCAGCTCATCAAGCACGTCACAGGGGGCCGGTGGCTACACCTTC. It is translated as CASSSSTSQGAGGYTF.

This clonotype occurred many times. The chain links TRBV28 to TRBJ2-7; D may be TRBD2 (6 bases). Germline CDR1 MDHEN, CDR2 SYDVKM. V was cut by 3 bases and J by 0 bases, with 12 bases left in between. The CDR3 extends over 15 amino acids. CDR3 DNA: TGTGCCAGCAGTTTTCCGGGAGACCCCTCCTACGAGCAGTACTTC. Its translation is CASSFPGDPSYEQYF.

This sequence joins TRBV3-1 and TRBJ1-1; D remains ambiguous. This CDR3 region has 13 residues. Germline loops: CDR1 LGHDT, CDR2 YNNKEL (reference sequence). Trimming pared 0 bases from V and 5 bases from J, leaving 7 bases between. The CDR3 bases are TGTGCCAGCAGCCAAGATGGGGTAACTGAAGCTTTCTTT. It translates to CASSQDGVTEAFF.

This clonotype was picked up many times. This chain joins TRBV2 and TRBJ1-2; D may be TRBD1 (5 bases). Trimming pared 6 bases from V and 4 bases from J, leaving 12 bases between. Germline-derived CDR1 and CDR2 are SNHLY and FYNNEI. This CDR3 contains 13 residues. CDR3 coding DNA: TGTGCCAGCAGGGATGACAGCCTCTATGGCTACACCTTC. Translated: CASRDDSLYGYTF.

The chain joins TRBV20-1 to TRBJ1-1; no firm D call. V was shortened by 3 bases and J by 4 bases, with 18 bases between the two germline ends. Germline CDR1 and CDR2: DFQATT and SNEGSKA (reference sequence). The CDR3 extends over 15 amino acids. The CDR3 protein is CSASRLGPSCTEAFF. CDR3 nucleotides: TGCAGTGCTAGTCGACTTGGCCCCTCCTGCACTGAAGCTTTCTTT.

The rearrangement joins TRBV6-1 to TRBJ2-3; D possibly corresponds to TRBD1 (6 bases). Germline V gene lookup returns CDR1 MNHNS and CDR2 SASEGT. CDR3 length: 12 residues. The V gene lost 6 bases and the J gene lost 6 bases, with 10 bases spanning the gap. DNA of the CDR3: TGTGCCAGCAGCGGGACATTTGATACGCAGTATTTT. Its protein is CASSGTFDTQYF.

The chain has TRBV6-5 and TRBJ2-3, with 7 bases lining up with TRBD2. The CDR3 extends over 15 amino acids. Losses at the gene ends were 4 bases for V and 2 bases for J; bases not matched to a gene: 6. Germline CDR1 MNHEY, CDR2 SVGAGI. The CDR3 is CASSSGEGHTDTQYF. CDR3 in DNA: TGTGCCAGCAGTTCCGGGGAGGGGCACACAGATACGCAGTATTTT.

This clonotype was observed many times. V and J are TRBV20-1 and TRBJ2-1; TRBD2 might be the D (5 bases). Germline V gene data show CDR1 as DFQATT and CDR2 as SNEGSKA (reference sequence). The CDR3 has 12 amino acids. Deletions cut 6 bases from V and 5 bases from J, with 11 bases between. The CDR3 DNA reads as TGCAGTGCCCCCGAACTAGACAATGAGCAGTTCTTC. It translates to CSAPELDNEQFF.

This clonotype was observed a few times. The CDR3 sequence is CASSAGTSYGYTF. CDR3 in DNA: TGCGCCAGCAGCGCCGGGACATCCTATGGCTACACCTTC. This chain uses TRBV5-1 with TRBJ1-2, with D perhaps TRBD1 (6 bases). V lost 4 bases to trimming and J lost 4 bases, with 11 bases between them. The length of the CDR3 is 13 residues. CDR1 and CDR2 from the germline V gene are SGHRS and YFSETQ.

The chain has TRBV6-5 and TRBJ1-1, with a possible D match to TRBD1 (5 bases). This CDR3 is 15 amino acids long. Germline values: CDR1 MNHEY, CDR2 SVGAGI. Trimming left V 4 bases short and J 8 bases short, with 20 bases between. This CDR3 reads CASSLDPNLWGEAFF. CDR3 bases: TGTGCCAGCAGTTTAGATCCAAATCTTTGGGGGGAAGCTTTCTTT.

The rearrangement uses TRBV20-1 and TRBJ1-1; D unresolved. The germline V gene has CDR1 DFQATT and CDR2 SNEGSKA (reference sequence). This CDR3 region has 15 residues. V dropped 5 bases and J dropped 1 base, with 17 bases sitting between them. CDR3 coding DNA: TGCAGTGCTCATATCTCTCAGGCTTCGAACACTGAAGCTTTCTTT. This gives the protein CSAHISQASNTEAFF.

In its sample, this clonotype was seen a few times. V is TRBV27 and J is TRBJ2-1; the D gene is possibly TRBD2 (5 bases). Germline assignment: CDR1 MNHEY and CDR2 SMNVEV (reference sequence). The V gene lost 4 bases and the J gene lost 11 bases, with 9 bases spanning the gap. This CDR3 region has 11 residues. The CDR3 region has the DNA TGTGCCAGCAGTTACACCGGGAAGCAGTTCTTC. It translates to CASSYTGKQFF.

The V call is TRBV7-9, the J call TRBJ2-5, with D hard to call. Germline values: CDR1 SEHNR, CDR2 FQNEAQ (reference sequence). The V gene lost 3 bases and the J gene lost 4 bases, with 9 bases spanning the gap. The CDR3 spans 13 residues. The CDR3 nucleotides are TGTGCCAGCAGCTTGGTGGGTTTAGAGACCCAGTACTTC. Amino acid sequence: CASSLVGLETQYF.